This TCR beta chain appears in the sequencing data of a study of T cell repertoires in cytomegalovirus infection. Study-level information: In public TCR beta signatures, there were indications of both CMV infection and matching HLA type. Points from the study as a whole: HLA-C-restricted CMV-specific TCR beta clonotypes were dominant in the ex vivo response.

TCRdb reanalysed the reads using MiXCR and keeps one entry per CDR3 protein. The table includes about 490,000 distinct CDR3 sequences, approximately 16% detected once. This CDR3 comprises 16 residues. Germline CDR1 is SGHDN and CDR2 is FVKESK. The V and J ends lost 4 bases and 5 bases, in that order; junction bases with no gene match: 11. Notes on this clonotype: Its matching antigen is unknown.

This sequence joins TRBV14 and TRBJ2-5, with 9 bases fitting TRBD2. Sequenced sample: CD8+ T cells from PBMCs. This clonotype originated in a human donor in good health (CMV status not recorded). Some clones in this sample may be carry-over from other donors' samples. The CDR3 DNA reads TGTGCCAGCAGCCCCCGCGTAGCGGGAGTTCGGGAGACCCAGTACTTC. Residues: CASSPRVAGVRETQYF.